The rows below give T cell receptor beta chains drawn from one sample of a study of blood T cell repertoires in COVID-19. The protocol was immunoSEQ multiplex PCR, while the TCRdb copy is restricted to in-frame clones and leaves out a portion. Of about 36,000 clones listed, just under 85% are singletons. The specimen was peripheral blood. The source of these receptors is a human donor in a cohort sampled during active COVID-19. Both conserved end residues are part of each CDR3. A D gene is named only where the DNA matches it firmly. The listing skips clone size in some rows; elsewhere it reads once, few, many or a size class.

v_call,d_call,clone_size,j_call,cdr3_nt,cdr3_aa
TRBV6-1,-,-,TRBJ1-2,TGTGCCAGCAGTGACAGGGGCCTTGGCTATGGCTACACCTTC,CASSDRGLGYGYTF
TRBV12-1,-,-,TRBJ2-3,TGTGCCAGCAGCTACAACCAGACAGGGACAGAAGAAACCGGTCGAAGCACAGATACGCAGTATTTT,CASSYNQTGTEETGRSTDTQYF
TRBV3-1/TRBV3-2,-,-,TRBJ1-2,TGTGCCAGCAGCCAAGAATCTACTGGCTACACCTTC,CASSQESTGYTF
TRBV3-1/TRBV3-2,-,-,TRBJ1-5,TGTGCCAGCAGCCAAGGCGGCCAAAATAGCAATCAGCCCCAGCATTTT,CASSQGGQNSNQPQHF
TRBV10-3,TRBD1,-,TRBJ2-3,TGTGCCATCAGTGAGAGGCTGACAGGGGTCACAGATACGCAGTATTTT,CAISERLTGVTDTQYF
TRBV6-5,-,-,TRBJ1-2,TGTGCCAGCAGTTACTCGGCCAGGGCGAACTATGGCTACACCTTC,CASSYSARANYGYTF
TRBV11-2,-,-,TRBJ1-2,TGTGCCAGCAGCTTAGACAGGAATCCAGGCTACACCTTC,CASSLDRNPGYTF
TRBV21-1,-,-,TRBJ2-3,TGTGCCAGCAGCAAAGTCAGGATTAGCACAGATACGCAGTATTTT,CASSKVRISTDTQYF
TRBV18,TRBD1,-,TRBJ2-4,TGTGCCAGCTCACCACGGGACAGGGGAAAAAACATTCAGTACTTC,CASSPRDRGKNIQYF
TRBV18,-,-,TRBJ1-5,TGTGCCAGCTCACTAGACGGGACACCTAATCAGCCCCAGCATTTT,CASSLDGTPNQPQHF
TRBV11-3,-,-,TRBJ2-5,TGTGCCAGCAGCTTAGGTTTTCGGGGTCGGCAAGAGACCCAGTACTTC,CASSLGFRGRQETQYF
TRBV18,-,-,TRBJ1-3,TGTGCCAGCTCACCAGGCAGGAACTCTGGAAACACCATATATTTT,CASSPGRNSGNTIYF
TRBV6-2/TRBV6-3,TRBD2,few,TRBJ2-5,TGTGCCAGCAGTAAGGGACTAGCAAAAGAGACCCAGTACTTC,CASSKGLAKETQYF
TRBV19,TRBD1,once,TRBJ2-4,TGTGCCAGTAGTATAGAGGGACAGGGAGTAGCCAAAAACATTCAGTACTTC,CASSIEGQGVAKNIQYF
TRBV14,TRBD2,-,TRBJ2-1,TGTGCCAGCAGCCAAGAACGTGGGGGGGTTTACAATGAGCAGTTCTTC,CASSQERGGVYNEQFF
TRBV28,-,once,TRBJ1-5,TGTGCCAGCACCTCACAACAGGGTGGTAATCAGCCCCAGCATTTT,CASTSQQGGNQPQHF
TRBV12-1,-,-,TRBJ1-3,TGTGCCAGCAGCCTTTGGAGCTCTGGAAACACCATATATTTT,CASSLWSSGNTIYF
TRBV2,TRBD2,-,TRBJ2-7,TGTGCCAGCAGGGGCGGGGGGCCCTACGAGCAGTACTTC,CASRGGGPYEQYF
TRBV3-1/TRBV3-2,TRBD2,-,TRBJ2-1,TGTGCCAGCAGCCGTCTAGCGGGGGGGTCCTACAATGAGCAGTTCTTC,CASSRLAGGSYNEQFF
TRBV12-5,-,-,TRBJ1-4,TGTGCTAGCGGCCCGGGACATAAGGAGGAAAAACTGTTTTTT,CASGPGHKEEKLFF
TRBV4-3,-,-,TRBJ2-5,TGCGCCAGCAGTCGCCCCAGGGGTTTGGAGACCCAGTACTTC,CASSRPRGLETQYF
TRBV4-1,TRBD2,-,TRBJ2-5,TGCGCCAGCAGCCAAACCGGGACTAGCGGGGGGGTGGAGACCCAGTACTTC,CASSQTGTSGGVETQYF
TRBV20-1,TRBD2,-,TRBJ2-1,TGCAGTTCCATGGGGGGGAGTGAGCAGTTCTTC,CSSMGGSEQFF
TRBV4-1,-,-,TRBJ2-3,TGCGCCAGCAGCCAGGCCGGGACTTGGCAGTATTTT,CASSQAGTWQYF
TRBV30,TRBD2,-,TRBJ2-7,TGTGCCTGGAGTGTACTAGCGGGGGGGCACGAGCAGTACTTC,CAWSVLAGGHEQYF
TRBV7-8,TRBD2,-,TRBJ2-6,TGTGCCAGCAGCCAACTAGCGGGCTTCTCTGGGGCCAACGTCCTGACTTTC,CASSQLAGFSGANVLTF
TRBV2,TRBD2,-,TRBJ2-3,TGTGCCAGCAGACGACTAGCGGCCACAGATACGCAGTATTTT,CASRRLAATDTQYF
TRBV2,TRBD2,-,TRBJ2-1,TGTGCCAGCAGCACTAGCGGGGGGGGGTACAATGAGCAGTTCTTC,CASSTSGGGYNEQFF
TRBV5-1,-,-,TRBJ1-1,TGCGCCAGCAGCCTTAGGGAAGAGGGAACTGAAGCTTTCTTT,CASSLREEGTEAFF
TRBV30,TRBD1,once,TRBJ1-1,TGTGCCTGGGGCGCAGCTAACAGGGGACAAGCTTTCTTT,CAWGAANRGQAFF
TRBV7-9,TRBD1,once,TRBJ1-2,TGTGCCAGCAGCGGACAGGGGACTGTTGGCTACACCTTC,CASSGQGTVGYTF
TRBV7-2,-,-,TRBJ2-7,TGTGCCAGCAGCTCAAGGAGAGCCTACGAGCAGTACTTC,CASSSRRAYEQYF
TRBV19,TRBD1,-,TRBJ1-2,TGTGCCAGTGCCCCAGGGGGCAATCGCTATGGCTACACCTTC,CASAPGGNRYGYTF
TRBV7-9,-,few,TRBJ2-7,TGTGCCAGCAGCCCTCTGACTGTATCCTACGAGCAGTACTTC,CASSPLTVSYEQYF
TRBV28,-,few,TRBJ2-5,TGTGCCAGCAGTCCACAAGCCATGGACAGCCAGGGGGGTTGCCAGTACTTC,CASSPQAMDSQGGCQYF
TRBV7-9,-,-,TRBJ1-2,TGTGCCAGCAGCTTTCCCGGGAGGGTAGCTAACTATGGCTACACCTTC,CASSFPGRVANYGYTF
TRBV7-2,-,-,TRBJ2-3,TGTGCCAGCAGTGGGAACAGGGGCACAGATACGCAGTATTTT,CASSGNRGTDTQYF
TRBV9,-,-,TRBJ1-1,TGTGCCAGCAGCGCTTCCTCCCAGGGTAGGGCTTTCTTT,CASSASSQGRAFF
TRBV6-5,TRBD1,-,TRBJ1-1,TGTGCCAGCAGTTACCGTCGACAGGGGGCGAAGAAAGCTTTCTTT,CASSYRRQGAKKAFF
TRBV24-1,-,-,TRBJ1-2,TGTGCCACCAGTGACCGGGTGTATGGCTACACCTTC,CATSDRVYGYTF
TRBV6-5,-,-,TRBJ1-6,TGTGCCAGCACCCTAGAGGGGGATTCACCCCTCCACTTT,CASTLEGDSPLHF
TRBV5-4,TRBD1,-,TRBJ2-5,TGTGCCAGCAGCCCCGGACAGGGGTTTGGACAAGAGACCCAGTACTTC,CASSPGQGFGQETQYF
TRBV4-3,-,-,TRBJ1-2,TGCGCCAGCAGCCAAGGTGGCTCCAACTATGGCTACACCTTC,CASSQGGSNYGYTF
TRBV9,TRBD2,-,TRBJ2-3,TGTGCCAGCAGCTTGACCGGGACTAGCGGGTTCTTAACAGATACGCAGTATTTT,CASSLTGTSGFLTDTQYF
TRBV6-5,TRBD1,-,TRBJ2-2,TGTGCCAGCAGTAACGGACAGGGAAACACCGGGGAGCTGTTTTTT,CASSNGQGNTGELFF
TRBV29-1,TRBD2,-,TRBJ2-1,TGCAGCGCAGCGGGGCTCTACAATGAGCAGTTCTTC,CSAAGLYNEQFF
TRBV3-1/TRBV3-2,-,-,TRBJ2-7,TGTGCCAGCACGCGGGACAGCATAGGAGAGCAGTACTTC,CASTRDSIGEQYF
TRBV3-1/TRBV3-2,-,-,TRBJ1-1,TGTGCCAGCAGCCAAGCAGGGAACACTGAAGCTTTCTTT,CASSQAGNTEAFF